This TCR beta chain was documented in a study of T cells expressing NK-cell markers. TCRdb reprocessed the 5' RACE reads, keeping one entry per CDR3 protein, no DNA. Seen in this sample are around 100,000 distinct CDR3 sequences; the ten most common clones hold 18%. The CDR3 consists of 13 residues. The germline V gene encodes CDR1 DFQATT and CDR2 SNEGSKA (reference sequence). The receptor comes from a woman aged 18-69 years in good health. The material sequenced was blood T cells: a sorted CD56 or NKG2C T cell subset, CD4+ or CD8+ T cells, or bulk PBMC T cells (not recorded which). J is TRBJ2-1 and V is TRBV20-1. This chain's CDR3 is CSARAYTSNEQFF.